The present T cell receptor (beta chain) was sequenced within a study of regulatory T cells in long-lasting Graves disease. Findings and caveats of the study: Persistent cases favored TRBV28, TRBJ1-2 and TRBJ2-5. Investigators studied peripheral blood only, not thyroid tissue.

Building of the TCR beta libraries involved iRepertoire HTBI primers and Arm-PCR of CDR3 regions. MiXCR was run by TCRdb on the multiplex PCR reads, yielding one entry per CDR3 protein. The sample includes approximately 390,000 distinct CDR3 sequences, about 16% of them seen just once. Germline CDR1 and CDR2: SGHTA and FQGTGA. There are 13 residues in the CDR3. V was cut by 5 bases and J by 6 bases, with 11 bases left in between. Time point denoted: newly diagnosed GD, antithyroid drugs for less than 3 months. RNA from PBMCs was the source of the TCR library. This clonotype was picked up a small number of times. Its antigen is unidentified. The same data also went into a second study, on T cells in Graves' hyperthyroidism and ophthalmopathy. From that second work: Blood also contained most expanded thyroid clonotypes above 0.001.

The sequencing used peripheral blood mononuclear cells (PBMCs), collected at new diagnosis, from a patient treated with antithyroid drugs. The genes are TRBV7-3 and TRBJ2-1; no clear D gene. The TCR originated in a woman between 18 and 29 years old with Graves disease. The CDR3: CASSPTDGNEQFF. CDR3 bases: TGTGCCAGCAGCCCCACGGATGGCAATGAGCAGTTCTTC.